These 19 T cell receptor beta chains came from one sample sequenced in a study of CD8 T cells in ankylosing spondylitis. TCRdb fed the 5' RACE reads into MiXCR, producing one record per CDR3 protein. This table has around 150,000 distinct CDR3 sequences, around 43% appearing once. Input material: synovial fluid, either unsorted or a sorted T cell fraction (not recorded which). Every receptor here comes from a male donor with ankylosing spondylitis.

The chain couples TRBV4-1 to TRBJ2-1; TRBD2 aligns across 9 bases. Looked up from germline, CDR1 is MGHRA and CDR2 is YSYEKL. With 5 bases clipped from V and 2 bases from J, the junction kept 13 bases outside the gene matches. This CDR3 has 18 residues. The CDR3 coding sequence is TGCGCCAGCAGCAACAGGGAATCGCGGGGGGGTGCCTACAATGAGCAGTTCTTC. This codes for CASSNRESRGGAYNEQFF.

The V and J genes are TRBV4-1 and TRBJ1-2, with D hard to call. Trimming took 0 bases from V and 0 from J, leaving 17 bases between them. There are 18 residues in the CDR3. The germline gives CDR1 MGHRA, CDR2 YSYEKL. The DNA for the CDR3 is TGCGCCAGCAGCCAAGATTCCAGGCGCCGATCCTCTAACTATGGCTACACCTTC. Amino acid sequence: CASSQDSRRRSSNYGYTF.

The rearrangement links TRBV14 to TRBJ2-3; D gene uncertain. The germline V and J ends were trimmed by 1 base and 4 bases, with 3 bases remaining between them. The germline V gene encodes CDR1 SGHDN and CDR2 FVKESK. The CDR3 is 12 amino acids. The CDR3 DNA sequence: TGTGCCAGCAGCCAAGTTTCAGATACGCAGTATTTT. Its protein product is CASSQVSDTQYF. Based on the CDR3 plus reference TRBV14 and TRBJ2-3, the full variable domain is EAGVTQFPSHSVIEKGQTVTLRCDPISGHDNLYWYRRVMGKEIKFLLHFVKESKQDESGMPNNRFLAERTGGTYSTLKVQPAELEDSGVYFCASSQVSDTQYFGPGTRLTVL.

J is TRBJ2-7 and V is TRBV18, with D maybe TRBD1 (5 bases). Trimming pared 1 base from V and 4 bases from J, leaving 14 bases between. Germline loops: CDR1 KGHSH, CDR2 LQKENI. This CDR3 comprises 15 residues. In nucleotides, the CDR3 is TGTGCCAGCTCACCACACGACAGCAAGTTATACGAGCAGTACTTC. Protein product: CASSPHDSKLYEQYF.

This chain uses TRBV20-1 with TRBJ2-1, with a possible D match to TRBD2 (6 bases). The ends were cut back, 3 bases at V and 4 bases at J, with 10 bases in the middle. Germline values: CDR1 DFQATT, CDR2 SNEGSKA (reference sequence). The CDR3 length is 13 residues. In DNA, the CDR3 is TGCAGTGCTAGTATAGCGGATTACAATGAGCAGTTCTTC. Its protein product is CSASIADYNEQFF.

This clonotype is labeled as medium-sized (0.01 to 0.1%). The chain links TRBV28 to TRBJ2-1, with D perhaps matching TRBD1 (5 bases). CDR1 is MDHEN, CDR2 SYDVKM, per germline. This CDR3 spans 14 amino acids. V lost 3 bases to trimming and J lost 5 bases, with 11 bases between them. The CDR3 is CASSFTGWDNEQFF. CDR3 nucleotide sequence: TGTGCCAGCAGTTTTACAGGTTGGGACAATGAGCAGTTCTTC.

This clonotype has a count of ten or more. CDR3 sequence (DNA): TGCAGTGCTAGATCTGACGGGAGGGACACTGAAGCTTTCTTT. Amino acid sequence: CSARSDGRDTEAFF. This chain joins TRBV20-1 and TRBJ1-1; D uncertain. Trimming pared 2 bases from V and 3 bases from J, leaving 13 bases between. The CDR3 contains 14 residues. CDR1 is DFQATT and CDR2 is SNEGSKA in the germline V gene (reference sequence).

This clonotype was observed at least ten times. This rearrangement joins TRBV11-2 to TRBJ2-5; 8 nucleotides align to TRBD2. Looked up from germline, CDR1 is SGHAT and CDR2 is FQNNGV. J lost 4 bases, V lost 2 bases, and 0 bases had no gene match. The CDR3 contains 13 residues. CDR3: CASSLSGGETQYF. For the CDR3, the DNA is TGTGCCAGCAGCTTAAGCGGGGGAGAGACCCAGTACTTC.

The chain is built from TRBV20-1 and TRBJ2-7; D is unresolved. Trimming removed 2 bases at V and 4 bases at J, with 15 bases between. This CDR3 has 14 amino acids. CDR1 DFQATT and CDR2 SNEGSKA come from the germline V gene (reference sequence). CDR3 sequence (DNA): TGCAGTGCTAGAAGAACGTGGATACAATACGAGCAGTACTTC. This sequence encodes CSARRTWIQYEQYF.

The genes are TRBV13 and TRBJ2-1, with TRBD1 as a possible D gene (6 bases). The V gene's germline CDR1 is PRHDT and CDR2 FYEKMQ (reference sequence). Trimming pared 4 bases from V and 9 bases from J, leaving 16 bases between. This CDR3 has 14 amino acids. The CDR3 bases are TGTGCCAGCAGCTCCGACCCTGGGGGCCGTGAGCAGTTCTTC. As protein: CASSSDPGGREQFF.

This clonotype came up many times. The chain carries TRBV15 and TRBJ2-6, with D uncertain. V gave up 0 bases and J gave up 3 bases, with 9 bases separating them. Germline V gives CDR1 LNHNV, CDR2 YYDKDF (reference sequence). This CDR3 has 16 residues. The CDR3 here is CATSRDAEHGANVLTF. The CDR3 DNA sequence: TGTGCCACCAGCAGAGACGCGGAACATGGGGCCAACGTCCTGACTTTC.

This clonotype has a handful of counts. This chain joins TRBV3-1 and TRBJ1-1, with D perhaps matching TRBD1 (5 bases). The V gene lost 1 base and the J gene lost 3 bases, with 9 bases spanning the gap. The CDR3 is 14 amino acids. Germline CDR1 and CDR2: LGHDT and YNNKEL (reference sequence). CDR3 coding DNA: TGTGCCAGCAGCCAAGCCAGGGATTACACTGAAGCTTTCTTT. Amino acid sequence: CASSQARDYTEAFF.

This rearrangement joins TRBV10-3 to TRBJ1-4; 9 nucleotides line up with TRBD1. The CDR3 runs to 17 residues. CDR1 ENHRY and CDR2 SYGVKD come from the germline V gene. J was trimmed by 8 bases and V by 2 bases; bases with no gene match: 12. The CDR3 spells CAISEPGPGQGLEKLFF. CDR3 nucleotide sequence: TGTGCCATCAGTGAGCCTGGACCGGGACAGGGTCTCGAAAAACTGTTTTTT.

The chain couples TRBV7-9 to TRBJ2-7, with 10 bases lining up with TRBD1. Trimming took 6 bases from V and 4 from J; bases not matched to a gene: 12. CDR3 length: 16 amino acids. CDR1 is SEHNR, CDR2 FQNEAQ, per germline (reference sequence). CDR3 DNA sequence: TGTGCCAGCAGTCATCCACGCCGGACAGGGGGTTACGAGCAGTACTTC. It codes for CASSHPRRTGGYEQYF.

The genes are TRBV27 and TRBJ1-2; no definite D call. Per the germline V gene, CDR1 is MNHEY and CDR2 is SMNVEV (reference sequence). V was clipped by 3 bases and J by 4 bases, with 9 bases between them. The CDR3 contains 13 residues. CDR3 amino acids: CASSLRLGYGYTF. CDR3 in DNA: TGTGCCAGCAGTTTGAGGTTGGGCTATGGCTACACCTTC.

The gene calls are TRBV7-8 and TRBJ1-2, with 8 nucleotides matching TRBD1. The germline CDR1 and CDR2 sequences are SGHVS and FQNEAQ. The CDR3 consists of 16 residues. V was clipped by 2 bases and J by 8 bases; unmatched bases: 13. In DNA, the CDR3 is TGTGCCAGCAGCTTAATTTTTTGGCAGGGGGCGAGCGGCTACACCTTC. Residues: CASSLIFWQGASGYTF.

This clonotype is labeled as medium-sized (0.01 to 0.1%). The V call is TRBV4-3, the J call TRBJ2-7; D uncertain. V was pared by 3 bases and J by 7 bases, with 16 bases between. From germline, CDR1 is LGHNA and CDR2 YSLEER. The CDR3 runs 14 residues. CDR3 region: CASSQVVGAEEQYF. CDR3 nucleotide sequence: TGCGCCAGCAGCCAGGTAGTGGGCGCGGAAGAGCAGTACTTC.

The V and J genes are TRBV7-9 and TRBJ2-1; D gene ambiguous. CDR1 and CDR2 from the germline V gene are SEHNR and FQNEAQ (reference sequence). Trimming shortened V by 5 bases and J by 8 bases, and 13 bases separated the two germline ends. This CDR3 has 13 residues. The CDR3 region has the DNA TGTGCCAGCAGCCAGGACGGAATATATGAGCAGTTCTTC. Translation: CASSQDGIYEQFF.

CDR3 DNA sequence: TGTGCCAGCCGAAGGTTTGCAGACCAAGAGACCCAGTACTTC. As protein: CASRRFADQETQYF. This rearrangement joins TRBV28 to TRBJ2-5, with D unclear. The CDR3 has 14 residues. Germline CDR1 MDHEN, CDR2 SYDVKM. V lost 8 bases and J 0 bases, leaving 13 bases between the germline ends.